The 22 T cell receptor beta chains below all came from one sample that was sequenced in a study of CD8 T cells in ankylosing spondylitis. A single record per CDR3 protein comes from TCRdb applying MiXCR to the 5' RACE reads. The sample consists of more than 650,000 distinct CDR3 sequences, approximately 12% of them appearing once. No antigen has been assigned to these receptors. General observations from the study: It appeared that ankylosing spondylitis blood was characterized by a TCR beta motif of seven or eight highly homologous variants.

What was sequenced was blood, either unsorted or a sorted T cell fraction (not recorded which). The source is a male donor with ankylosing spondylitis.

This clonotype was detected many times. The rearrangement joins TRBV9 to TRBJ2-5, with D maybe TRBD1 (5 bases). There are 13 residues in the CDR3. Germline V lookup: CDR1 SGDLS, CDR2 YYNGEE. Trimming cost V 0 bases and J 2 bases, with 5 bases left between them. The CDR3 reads CASSVGTQETQYF. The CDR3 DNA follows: TGTGCCAGCAGCGTAGGGACACAAGAGACCCAGTACTTC.

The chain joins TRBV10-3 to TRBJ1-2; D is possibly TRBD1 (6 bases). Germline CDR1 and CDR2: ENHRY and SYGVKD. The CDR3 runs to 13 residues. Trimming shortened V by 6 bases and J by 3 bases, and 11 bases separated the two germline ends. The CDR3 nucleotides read TGTGCCATCAGGGGGGACACCCACTATGGCTACACCTTC. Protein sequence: CAIRGDTHYGYTF.

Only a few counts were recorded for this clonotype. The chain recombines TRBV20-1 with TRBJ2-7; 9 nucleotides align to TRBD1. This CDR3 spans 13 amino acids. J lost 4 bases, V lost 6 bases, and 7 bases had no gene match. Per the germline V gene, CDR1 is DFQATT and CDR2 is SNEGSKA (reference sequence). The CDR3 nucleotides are TGCAGTGCAACCGACGACAGGGGGTACGAGCAGTACTTC. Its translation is CSATDDRGYEQYF.

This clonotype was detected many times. The CDR3 here is CIIKGDREDGGYTF. The CDR3 DNA reads TGCATAATCAAAGGGGACAGGGAGGATGGTGGCTACACCTTC. The chain couples TRBV29-1 to TRBJ1-2; 9 bases map to TRBD1. From germline, CDR1 is SQVTM and CDR2 ANQGSEA. This CDR3 contains 14 residues. Complete variable domain (other parts from reference TRBV29-1 and TRBJ1-2): SAVISQKPSRDICQRGTSLTIQCQVDSQVTMMFWYRQQPGQSLTLIATANQGSEATYESGFVIDKFPISRPNLTFSTLTVSNMSPEDSSIYLCIIKGDREDGGYTFGSGTRLTVV.

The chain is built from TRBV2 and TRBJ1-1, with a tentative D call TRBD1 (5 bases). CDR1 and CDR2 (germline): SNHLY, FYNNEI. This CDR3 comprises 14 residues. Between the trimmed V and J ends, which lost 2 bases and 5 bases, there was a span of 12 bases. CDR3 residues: CASSETTANTEAFF. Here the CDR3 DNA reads TGTGCCAGCAGTGAAACGACAGCCAATACTGAAGCTTTCTTT. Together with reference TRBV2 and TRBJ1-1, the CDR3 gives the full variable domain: EPEVTQTPSHQVTQMGQEVILRCVPISNHLYFYWYRQILGQKVEFLVSFYNNEISEKSEIFDDQFSVERPDGSNFTLKIRSTKLEDSAMYFCASSETTANTEAFFGQGTRLTVV.

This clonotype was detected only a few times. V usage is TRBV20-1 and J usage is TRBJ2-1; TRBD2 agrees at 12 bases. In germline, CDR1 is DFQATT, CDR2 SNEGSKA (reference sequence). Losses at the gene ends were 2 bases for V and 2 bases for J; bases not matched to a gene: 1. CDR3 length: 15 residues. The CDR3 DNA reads TGCAGTGCTAGACTAGCGGGAGGGACCTACAATGAGCAGTTCTTC. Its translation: CSARLAGGTYNEQFF.

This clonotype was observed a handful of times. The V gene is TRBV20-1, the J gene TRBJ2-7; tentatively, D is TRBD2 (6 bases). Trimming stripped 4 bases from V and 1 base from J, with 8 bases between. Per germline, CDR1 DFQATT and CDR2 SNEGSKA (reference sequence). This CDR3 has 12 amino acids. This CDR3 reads CSATGVSYEQYF. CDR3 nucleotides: TGCAGTGCTACGGGGGTGTCCTACGAGCAGTACTTC.

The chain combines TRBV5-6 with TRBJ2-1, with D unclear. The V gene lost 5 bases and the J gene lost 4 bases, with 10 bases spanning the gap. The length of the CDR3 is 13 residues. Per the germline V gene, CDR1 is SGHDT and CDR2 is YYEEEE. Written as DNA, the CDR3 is TGTGCCAGCAGTTACGACTTTTACAATGAGCAGTTCTTC. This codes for CASSYDFYNEQFF.

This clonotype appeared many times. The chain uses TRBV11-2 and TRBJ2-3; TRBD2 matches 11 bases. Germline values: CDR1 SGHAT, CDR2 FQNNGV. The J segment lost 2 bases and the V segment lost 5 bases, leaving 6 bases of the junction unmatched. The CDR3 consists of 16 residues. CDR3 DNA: TGTGCCAGCAGCCGAAGACTAGCGGGACCCACAGATACGCAGTATTTT. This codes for CASSRRLAGPTDTQYF.

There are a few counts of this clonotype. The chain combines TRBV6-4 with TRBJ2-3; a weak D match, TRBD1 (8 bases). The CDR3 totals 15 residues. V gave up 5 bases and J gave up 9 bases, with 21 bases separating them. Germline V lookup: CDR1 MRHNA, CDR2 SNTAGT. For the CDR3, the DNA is TGTGCCAGCAGTACAGGGGGAGGGCCGAAGTTCACGCAGTATTTT. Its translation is CASSTGGGPKFTQYF.

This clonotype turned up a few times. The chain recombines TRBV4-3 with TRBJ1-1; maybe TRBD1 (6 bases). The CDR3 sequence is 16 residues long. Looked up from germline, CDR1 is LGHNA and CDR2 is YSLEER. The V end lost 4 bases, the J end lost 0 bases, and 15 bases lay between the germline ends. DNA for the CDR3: TGCGCCAGCAGCCGGTCGTTGGGGGCCCTGAACACTGAAGCTTTCTTT. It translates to CASSRSLGALNTEAFF.

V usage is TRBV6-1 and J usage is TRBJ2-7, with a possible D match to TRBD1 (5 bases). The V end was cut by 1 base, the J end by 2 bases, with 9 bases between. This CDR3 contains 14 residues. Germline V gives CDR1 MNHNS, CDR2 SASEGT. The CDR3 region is CASSEGTTTYEQYF. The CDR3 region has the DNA TGTGCCAGCAGTGAAGGGACAACTACCTACGAGCAGTACTTC.

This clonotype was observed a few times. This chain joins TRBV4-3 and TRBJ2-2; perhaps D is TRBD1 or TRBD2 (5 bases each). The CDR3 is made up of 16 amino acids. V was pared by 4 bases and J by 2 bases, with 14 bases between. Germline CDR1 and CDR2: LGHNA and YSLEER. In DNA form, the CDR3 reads TGCGCCAGCAGCCCCCTCCGGGACGGTAACACCGGGGAGCTGTTTTTT. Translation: CASSPLRDGNTGELFF.

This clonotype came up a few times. The CDR3 DNA reads TGCAGCGTTGAACTGTTTCCAGGGGGTGGGCAGTACTTC. Its protein is CSVELFPGGGQYF. This chain joins TRBV29-1 and TRBJ2-7, with TRBD1 matching 7 bases. CDR1 SQVTM and CDR2 ANQGSEA come from the germline V gene. The CDR3 contains 13 residues. The V segment lost 2 bases and the J segment 9 bases; nucleotides outside the gene matches: 10.

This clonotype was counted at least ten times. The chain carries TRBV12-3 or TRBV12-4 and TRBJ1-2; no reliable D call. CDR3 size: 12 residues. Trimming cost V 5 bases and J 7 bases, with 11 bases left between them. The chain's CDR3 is CASSPDIGGYTF. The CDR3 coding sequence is TGTGCCAGCAGTCCCGACATTGGTGGCTACACCTTC.

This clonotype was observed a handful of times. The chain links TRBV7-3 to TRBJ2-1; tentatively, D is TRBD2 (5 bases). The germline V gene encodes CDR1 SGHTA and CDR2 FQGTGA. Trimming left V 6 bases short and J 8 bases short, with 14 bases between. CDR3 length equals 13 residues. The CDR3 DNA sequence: TGTGCCAGCAGTCAAACCGGGGTTTATGAGCAGTTCTTC. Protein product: CASSQTGVYEQFF.

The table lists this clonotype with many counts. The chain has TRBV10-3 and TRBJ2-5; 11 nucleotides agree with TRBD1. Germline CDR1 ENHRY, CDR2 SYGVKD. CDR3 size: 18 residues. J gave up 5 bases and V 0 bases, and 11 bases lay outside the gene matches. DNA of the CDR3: TGTGCCATCAGTGAGTCTTGGACAGGGGGCTCTACAAGGGAGACCCAGTACTTC. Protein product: CAISESWTGGSTRETQYF.

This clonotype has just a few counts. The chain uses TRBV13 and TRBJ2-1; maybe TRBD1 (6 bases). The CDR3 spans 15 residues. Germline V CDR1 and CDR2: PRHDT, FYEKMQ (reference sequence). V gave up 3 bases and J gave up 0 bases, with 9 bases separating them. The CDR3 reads CASSFWGLSYNEQFF. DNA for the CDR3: TGTGCCAGCAGCTTTTGGGGGCTCTCCTACAATGAGCAGTTCTTC. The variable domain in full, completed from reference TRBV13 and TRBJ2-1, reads AAGVIQSPRHLIKEKRETATLKCYPIPRHDTVYWYQQGPGQDPQFLISFYEKMQSDKGSIPDRFSAQQFSDYHSELNMSSLELGDSALYFCASSFWGLSYNEQFFGPGTRLTVL.

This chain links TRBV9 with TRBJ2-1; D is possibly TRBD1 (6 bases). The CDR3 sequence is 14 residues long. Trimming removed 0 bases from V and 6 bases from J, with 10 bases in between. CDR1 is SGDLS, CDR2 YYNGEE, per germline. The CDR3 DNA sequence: TGTGCCAGCAGCGTAGCTGGACAGAGCAATGAGCAGTTCTTC. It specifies CASSVAGQSNEQFF.

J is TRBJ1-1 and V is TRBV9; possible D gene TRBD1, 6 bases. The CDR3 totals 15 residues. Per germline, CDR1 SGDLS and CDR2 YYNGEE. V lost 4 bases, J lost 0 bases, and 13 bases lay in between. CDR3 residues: CASSWRGIMNTEAFF. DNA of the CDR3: TGTGCCAGCAGCTGGAGGGGGATAATGAACACTGAAGCTTTCTTT.

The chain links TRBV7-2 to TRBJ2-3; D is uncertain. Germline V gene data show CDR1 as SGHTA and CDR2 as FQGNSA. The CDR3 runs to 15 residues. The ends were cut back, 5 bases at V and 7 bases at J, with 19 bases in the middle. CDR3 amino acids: CASSRRPTTTNTQYF. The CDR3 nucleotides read TGTGCCAGCAGCCGAAGGCCAACTACTACCAATACGCAGTATTTT.

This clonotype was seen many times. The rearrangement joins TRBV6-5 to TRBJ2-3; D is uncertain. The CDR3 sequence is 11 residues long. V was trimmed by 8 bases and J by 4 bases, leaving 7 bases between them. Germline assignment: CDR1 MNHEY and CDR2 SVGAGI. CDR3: CASEAADTQYF. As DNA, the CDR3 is TGTGCCAGCGAAGCTGCAGATACGCAGTATTTT.